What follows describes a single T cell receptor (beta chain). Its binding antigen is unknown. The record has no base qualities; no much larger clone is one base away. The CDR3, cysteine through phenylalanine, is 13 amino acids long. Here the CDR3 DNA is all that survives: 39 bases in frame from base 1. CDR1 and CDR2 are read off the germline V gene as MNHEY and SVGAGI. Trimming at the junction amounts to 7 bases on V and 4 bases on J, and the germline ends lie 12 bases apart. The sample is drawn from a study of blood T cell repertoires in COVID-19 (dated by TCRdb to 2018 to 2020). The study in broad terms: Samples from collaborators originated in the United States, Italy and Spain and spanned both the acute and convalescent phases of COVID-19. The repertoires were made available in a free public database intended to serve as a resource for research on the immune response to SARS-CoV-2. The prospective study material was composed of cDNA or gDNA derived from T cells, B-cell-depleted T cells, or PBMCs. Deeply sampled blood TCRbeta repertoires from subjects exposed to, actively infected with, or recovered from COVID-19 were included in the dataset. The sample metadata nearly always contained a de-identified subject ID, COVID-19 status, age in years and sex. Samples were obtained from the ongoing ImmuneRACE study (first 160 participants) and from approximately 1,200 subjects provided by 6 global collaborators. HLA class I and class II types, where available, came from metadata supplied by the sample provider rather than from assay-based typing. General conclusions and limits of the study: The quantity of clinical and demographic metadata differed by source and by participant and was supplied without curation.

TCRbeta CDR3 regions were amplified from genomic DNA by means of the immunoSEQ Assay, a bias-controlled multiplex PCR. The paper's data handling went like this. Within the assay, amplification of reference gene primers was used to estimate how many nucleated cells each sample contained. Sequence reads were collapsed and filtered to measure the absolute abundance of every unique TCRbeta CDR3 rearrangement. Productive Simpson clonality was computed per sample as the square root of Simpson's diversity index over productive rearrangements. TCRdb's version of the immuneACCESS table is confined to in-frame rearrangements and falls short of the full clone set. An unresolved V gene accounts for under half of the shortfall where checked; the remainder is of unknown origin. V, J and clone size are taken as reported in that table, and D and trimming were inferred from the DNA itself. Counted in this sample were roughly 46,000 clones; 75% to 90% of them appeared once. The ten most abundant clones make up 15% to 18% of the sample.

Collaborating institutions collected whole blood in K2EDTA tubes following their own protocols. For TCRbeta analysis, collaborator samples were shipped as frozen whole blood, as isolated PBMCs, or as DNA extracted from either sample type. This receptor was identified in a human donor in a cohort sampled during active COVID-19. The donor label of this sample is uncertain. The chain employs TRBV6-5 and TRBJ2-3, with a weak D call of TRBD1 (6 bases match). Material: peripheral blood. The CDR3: CASTERQADTQYF. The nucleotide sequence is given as TGTGCCAGCACCGAGCGACAGGCAGATACGCAGTATTTT.